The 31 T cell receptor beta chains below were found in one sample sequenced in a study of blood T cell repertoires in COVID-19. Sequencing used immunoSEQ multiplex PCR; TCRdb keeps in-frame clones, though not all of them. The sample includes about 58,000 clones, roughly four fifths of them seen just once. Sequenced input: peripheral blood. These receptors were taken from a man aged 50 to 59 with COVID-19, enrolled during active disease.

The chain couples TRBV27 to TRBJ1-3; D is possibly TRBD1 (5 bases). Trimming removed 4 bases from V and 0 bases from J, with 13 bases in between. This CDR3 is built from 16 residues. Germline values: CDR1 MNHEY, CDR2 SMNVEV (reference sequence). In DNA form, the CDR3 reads TGTGCCAGCAGTTACGGGCAGGGCCTCTCTGGAAACACCATATATTTT. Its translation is CASSYGQGLSGNTIYF.

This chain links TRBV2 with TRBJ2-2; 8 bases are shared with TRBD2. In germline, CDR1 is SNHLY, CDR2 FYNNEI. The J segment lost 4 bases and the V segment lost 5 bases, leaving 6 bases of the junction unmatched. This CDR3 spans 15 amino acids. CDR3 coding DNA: TGTGCCAGCAGTCCCGTGGCGGGAGGCACCGGGGAGCTGTTTTTT. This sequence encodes CASSPVAGGTGELFF. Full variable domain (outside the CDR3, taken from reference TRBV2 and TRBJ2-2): EPEVTQTPSHQVTQMGQEVILRCVPISNHLYFYWYRQILGQKVEFLVSFYNNEISEKSEIFDDQFSVERPDGSNFTLKIRSTKLEDSAMYFCASSPVAGGTGELFFGEGSRLTVL.

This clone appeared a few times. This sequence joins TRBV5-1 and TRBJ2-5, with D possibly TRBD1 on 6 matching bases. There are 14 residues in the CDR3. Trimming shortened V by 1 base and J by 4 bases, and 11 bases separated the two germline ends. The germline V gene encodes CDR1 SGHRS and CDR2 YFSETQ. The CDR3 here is CASSLTGSAETQYF. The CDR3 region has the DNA TGCGCCAGCAGCTTGACAGGGTCCGCAGAGACCCAGTACTTC.

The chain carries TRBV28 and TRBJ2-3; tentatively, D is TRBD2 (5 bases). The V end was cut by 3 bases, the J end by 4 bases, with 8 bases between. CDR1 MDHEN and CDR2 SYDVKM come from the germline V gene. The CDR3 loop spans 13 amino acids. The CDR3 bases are TGTGCCAGCAGTTTCGCGAGGGCAGATACGCAGTATTTT. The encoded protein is CASSFARADTQYF.

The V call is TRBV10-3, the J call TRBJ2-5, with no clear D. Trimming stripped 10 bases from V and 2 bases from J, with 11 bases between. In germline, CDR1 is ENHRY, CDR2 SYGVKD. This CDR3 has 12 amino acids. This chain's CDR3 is CATARQQETQYF. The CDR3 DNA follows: TGTGCCACGGCGAGGCAGCAAGAGACCCAGTACTTC.

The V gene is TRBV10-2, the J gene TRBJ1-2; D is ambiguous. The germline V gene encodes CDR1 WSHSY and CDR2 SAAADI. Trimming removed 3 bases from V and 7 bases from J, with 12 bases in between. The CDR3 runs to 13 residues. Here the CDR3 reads CASSDGRVGGYTF. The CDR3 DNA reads TGCGCCAGCAGTGACGGGAGAGTGGGTGGCTACACCTTC.

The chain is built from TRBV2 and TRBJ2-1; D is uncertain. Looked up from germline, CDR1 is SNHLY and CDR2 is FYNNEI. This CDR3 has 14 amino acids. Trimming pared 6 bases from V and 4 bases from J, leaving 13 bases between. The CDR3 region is CASRRLVDYNEQFF. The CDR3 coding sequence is TGTGCCAGCAGGAGACTGGTAGATTACAATGAGCAGTTCTTC.

This chain's CDR3 is CASSPRQDEQFF. CDR3 DNA sequence: TGTGCCAGCAGTCCCCGACAGGATGAGCAGTTCTTC. The chain combines TRBV7-9 with TRBJ2-1, with D perhaps matching TRBD1 (6 bases). The CDR3 spans 12 residues. Trimming took 6 bases from V and 8 from J, leaving 11 bases between them. Germline V gene lookup returns CDR1 SEHNR and CDR2 FQNEAQ (reference sequence).

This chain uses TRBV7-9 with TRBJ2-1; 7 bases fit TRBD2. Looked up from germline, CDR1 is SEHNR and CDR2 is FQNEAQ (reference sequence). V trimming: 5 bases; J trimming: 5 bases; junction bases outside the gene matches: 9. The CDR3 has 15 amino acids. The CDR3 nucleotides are TGTGCCAGCAGCCTTGGGGCTAGCGGCAACAATGAGCAGTTCTTC. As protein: CASSLGASGNNEQFF.

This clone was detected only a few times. The CDR3 nucleotides read TGTGCCAGTAGCAACGACCCTAGCTCCTACAATGAGCAGTTCTTC. Its protein is CASSNDPSSYNEQFF. The chain carries TRBV19 and TRBJ2-1; D gene ambiguous. The V end was cut by 6 bases, the J end by 0 bases, with 12 bases between. The CDR3 is made up of 15 amino acids. CDR1 is LNHDA and CDR2 is SQIVND in the germline V gene (reference sequence).

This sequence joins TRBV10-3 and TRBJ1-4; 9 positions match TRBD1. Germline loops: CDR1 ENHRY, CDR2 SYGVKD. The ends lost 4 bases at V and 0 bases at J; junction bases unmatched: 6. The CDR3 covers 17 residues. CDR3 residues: CAISAGTGLATNEKLFF. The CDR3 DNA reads TGTGCCATCAGTGCCGGGACAGGGCTTGCAACTAATGAAAAACTGTTTTTT.

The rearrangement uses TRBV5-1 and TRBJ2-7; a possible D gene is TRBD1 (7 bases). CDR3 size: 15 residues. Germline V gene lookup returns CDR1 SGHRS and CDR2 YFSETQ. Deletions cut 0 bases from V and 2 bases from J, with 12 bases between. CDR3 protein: CASSLASGGTYEQYF. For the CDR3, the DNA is TGCGCCAGCAGCTTGGCGTCAGGGGGGACCTACGAGCAGTACTTC. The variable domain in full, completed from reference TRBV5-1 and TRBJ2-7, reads KAGVTQTPRYLIKTRGQQVTLSCSPISGHRSVSWYQQTPGQGLQFLFEYFSETQRNKGNFPGRFSGRQFSNSRSEMNVSTLELGDSALYLCASSLASGGTYEQYFGPGTRLTVT.

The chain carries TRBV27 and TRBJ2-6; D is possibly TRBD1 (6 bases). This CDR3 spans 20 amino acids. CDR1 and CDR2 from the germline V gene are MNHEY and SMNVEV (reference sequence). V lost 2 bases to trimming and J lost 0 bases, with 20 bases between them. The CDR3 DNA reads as TGTGCCAGCAGTTTACGGGGTTTGAGACAGGACGACTCTGGGGCCAACGTCCTGACTTTC. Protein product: CASSLRGLRQDDSGANVLTF. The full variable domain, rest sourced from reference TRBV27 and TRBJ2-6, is EAQVTQNPRYLITVTGKKLTVTCSQNMNHEYMSWYRQDPGLGLRQIYYSMNVEVTDKGDVPEGYKVSRKEKRNFPLILESPSPNQTSLYFCASSLRGLRQDDSGANVLTFGAGSRLTVL.

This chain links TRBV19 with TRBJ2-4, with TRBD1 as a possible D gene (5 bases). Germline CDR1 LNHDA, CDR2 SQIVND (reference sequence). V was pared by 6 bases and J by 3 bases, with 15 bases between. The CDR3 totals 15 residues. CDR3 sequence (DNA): TGTGCCAGTAGGCAGGGTTCGCTTGGCAAAAACATTCAGTACTTC. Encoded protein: CASRQGSLGKNIQYF.

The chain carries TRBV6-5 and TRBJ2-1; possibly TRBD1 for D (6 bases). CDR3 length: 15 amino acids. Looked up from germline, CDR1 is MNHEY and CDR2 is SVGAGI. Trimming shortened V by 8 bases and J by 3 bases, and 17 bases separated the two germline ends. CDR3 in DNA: TGTGCCAGCGTTAGCCCAGGACAGTTCTACAATGAGCAGTTCTTC. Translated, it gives CASVSPGQFYNEQFF.

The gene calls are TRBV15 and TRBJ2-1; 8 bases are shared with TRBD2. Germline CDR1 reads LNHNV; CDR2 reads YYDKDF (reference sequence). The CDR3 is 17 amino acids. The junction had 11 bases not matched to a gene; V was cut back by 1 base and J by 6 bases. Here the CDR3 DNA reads TGTGCCACCAGCAGAGCAGAAGAGCGGGGGACGCCCAATGAGCAGTTCTTC. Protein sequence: CATSRAEERGTPNEQFF.

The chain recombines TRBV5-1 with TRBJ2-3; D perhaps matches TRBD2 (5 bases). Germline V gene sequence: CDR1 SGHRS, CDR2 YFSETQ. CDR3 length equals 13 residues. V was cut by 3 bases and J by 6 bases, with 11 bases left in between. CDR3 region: CASSWRRGDTQYF. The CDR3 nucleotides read TGCGCCAGCAGCTGGCGAAGAGGGGATACGCAGTATTTT. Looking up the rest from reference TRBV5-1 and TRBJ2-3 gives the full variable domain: KAGVTQTPRYLIKTRGQQVTLSCSPISGHRSVSWYQQTPGQGLQFLFEYFSETQRNKGNFPGRFSGRQFSNSRSEMNVSTLELGDSALYLCASSWRRGDTQYFGPGTRLTVL.

The CDR3 sequence is CASRSWGGNQPQHF. The CDR3 bases are TGTGCCAGCAGGTCGTGGGGGGGCAATCAGCCCCAGCATTTT. V gene TRBV27 combines with J gene TRBJ1-5, with TRBD1 as a possible D gene (5 bases). The CDR3 is made up of 14 amino acids. Trimming took 6 bases from V and 2 from J, leaving 11 bases between them. In germline, CDR1 is MNHEY, CDR2 SMNVEV (reference sequence).

CDR3 DNA: TGTGCCAGCAGCACTTTTTCCGGGACTACCACAGATACGCAGTATTTT. This encodes CASSTFSGTTTDTQYF. The J gene is TRBJ2-3, the V gene TRBV28; 7 bases line up with TRBD2. With 6 bases clipped from V and 2 bases from J, the junction kept 11 bases outside the gene matches. CDR1 is MDHEN and CDR2 is SYDVKM in the germline V gene. This CDR3 spans 16 amino acids.

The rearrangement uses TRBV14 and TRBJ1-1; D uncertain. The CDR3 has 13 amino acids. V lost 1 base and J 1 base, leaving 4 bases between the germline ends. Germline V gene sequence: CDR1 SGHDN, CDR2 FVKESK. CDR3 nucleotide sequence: TGTGCCAGCAGCCAAGGAGAGAACACTGAAGCTTTCTTT. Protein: CASSQGENTEAFF.

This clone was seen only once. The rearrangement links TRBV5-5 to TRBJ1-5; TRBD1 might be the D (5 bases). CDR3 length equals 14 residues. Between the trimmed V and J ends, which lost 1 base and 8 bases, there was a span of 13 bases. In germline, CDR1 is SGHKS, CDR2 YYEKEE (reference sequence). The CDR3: CASSLRGDFEPQHF. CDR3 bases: TGTGCCAGCAGCTTGAGAGGGGACTTTGAGCCCCAGCATTTT.

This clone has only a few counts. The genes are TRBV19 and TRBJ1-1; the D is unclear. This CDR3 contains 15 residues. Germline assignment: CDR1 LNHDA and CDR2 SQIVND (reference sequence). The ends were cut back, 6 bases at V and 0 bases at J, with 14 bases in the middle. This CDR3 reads CASRAPGGLNTEAFF. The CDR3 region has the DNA TGTGCCAGTAGGGCACCAGGAGGACTGAACACTGAAGCTTTCTTT.

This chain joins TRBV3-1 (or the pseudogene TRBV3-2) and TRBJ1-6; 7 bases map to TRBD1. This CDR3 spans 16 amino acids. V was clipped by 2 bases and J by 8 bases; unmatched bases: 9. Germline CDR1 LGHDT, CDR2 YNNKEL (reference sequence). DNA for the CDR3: TGTGCCAGCAGCCAAACCGGGACAGAACTTTATTCACCCCTCCACTTT. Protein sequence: CASSQTGTELYSPLHF.

The CDR3 region is CASSLAPRGGDSPLHF. The CDR3 nucleotides are TGTGCCAGCAGCTTAGCGCCTAGGGGTGGCGATTCACCCCTCCACTTT. The chain combines TRBV7-8 with TRBJ1-6; tentatively, D is TRBD1 (5 bases). Trimming stripped 0 bases from V and 8 bases from J, with 14 bases between. The germline gives CDR1 SGHVS, CDR2 FQNEAQ. The CDR3 spans 16 residues.

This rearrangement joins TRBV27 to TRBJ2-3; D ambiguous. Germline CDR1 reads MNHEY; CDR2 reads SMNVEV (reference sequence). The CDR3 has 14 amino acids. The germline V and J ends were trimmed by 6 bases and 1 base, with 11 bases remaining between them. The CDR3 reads CASSPESGTDTQYF. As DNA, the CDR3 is TGTGCCAGCAGCCCCGAGAGCGGCACAGATACGCAGTATTTT.

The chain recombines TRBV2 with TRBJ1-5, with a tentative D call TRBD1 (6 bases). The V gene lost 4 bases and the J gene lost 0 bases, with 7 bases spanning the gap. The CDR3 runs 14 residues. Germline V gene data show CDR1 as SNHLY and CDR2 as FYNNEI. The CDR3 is CASSGTVSNQPQHF. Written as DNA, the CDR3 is TGTGCCAGCAGTGGGACAGTTAGCAATCAGCCCCAGCATTTT.

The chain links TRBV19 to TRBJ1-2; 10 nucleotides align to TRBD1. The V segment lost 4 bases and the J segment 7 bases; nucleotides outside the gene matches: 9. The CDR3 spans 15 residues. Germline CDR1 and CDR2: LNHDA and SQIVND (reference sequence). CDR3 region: CASSKLTGGASGYTF. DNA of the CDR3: TGTGCCAGTAGTAAACTGACAGGGGGCGCTTCTGGCTACACCTTC.

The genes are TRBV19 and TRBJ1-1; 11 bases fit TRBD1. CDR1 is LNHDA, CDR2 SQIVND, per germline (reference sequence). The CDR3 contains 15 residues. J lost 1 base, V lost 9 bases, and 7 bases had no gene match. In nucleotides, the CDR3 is TGTGCCAGCCAGGACAGGGGGCGAGGGAACACTGAAGCTTTCTTT. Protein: CASQDRGRGNTEAFF.

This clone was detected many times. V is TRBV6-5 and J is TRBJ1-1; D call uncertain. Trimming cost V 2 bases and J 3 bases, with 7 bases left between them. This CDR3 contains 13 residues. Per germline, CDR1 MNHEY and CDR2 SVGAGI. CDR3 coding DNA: TGTGCCAGCAGTTACCGGGAGCACACTGAAGCTTTCTTT. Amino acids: CASSYREHTEAFF.

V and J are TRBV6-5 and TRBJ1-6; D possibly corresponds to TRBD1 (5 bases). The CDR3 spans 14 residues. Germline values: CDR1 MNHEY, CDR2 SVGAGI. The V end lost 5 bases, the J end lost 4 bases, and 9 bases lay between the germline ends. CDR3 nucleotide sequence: TGTGCCAGCAGTCGGCAGGGTTATAATTCACCCCTCCACTTT. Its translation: CASSRQGYNSPLHF.

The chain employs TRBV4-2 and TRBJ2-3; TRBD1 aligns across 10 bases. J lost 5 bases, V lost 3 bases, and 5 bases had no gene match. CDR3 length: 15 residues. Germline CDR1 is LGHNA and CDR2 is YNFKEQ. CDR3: CASSQTGGLGDTQYF. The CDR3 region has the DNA TGTGCCAGCAGCCAGACAGGGGGCTTAGGAGATACGCAGTATTTT.